This T cell receptor beta chain comes out of a study of cytomegalovirus exposure and HLA in healthy donors. Notes on the study in general: The majority of CMV-associated TCR beta chains were reported as apparently HLA-restricted in a later analysis. Presence/absence analyses assumed roughly uniform sequencing depth across donors, which may not hold. The majority of TCR sequences were rare, yet some public TCRs appeared in many donors. There were some V segments, including TRBV6-2 and TRBV6-3, excluded as indistinguishable.

About this clone: Its antigen is currently unknown.

In the PCR, 60 Vbeta and 13 Jbeta primers were used. Repertoires were generated with immunoSEQ multiplex PCR, while TCRdb's copy carries only in-frame clones and drops some. The sample records approximately 130,000 clones, roughly 8.6% being singletons. The V and J ends lost 8 bases and 8 bases, in that order; junction bases with no gene match: 10. The germline V gene encodes CDR1 MRHNA and CDR2 SNTAGT. This CDR3 is built from 15 residues. The V call is TRBV6-4, the J call TRBJ2-1; the match to TRBD1 covers 12 bases. Sequencing was performed on PBMCs. The receptor comes from a middle-aged woman in good health and CMV-seropositive. The CDR3 sequence: CASRGGQGAPDEQFF. CDR3 sequence (DNA): TGTGCCAGCCGCGGGGGACAGGGGGCGCCGGATGAGCAGTTCTTC.